This is a list of T cell receptor beta chains from one sample in a study of shared clonotypes between healthy human individuals. Measured with immunoSEQ multiplex PCR; TCRdb has only the in-frame clones, and not every one. This sample has fewer than 3 million clones, with less than 95% found just once. Input material: naive CD4+ T cells from PBMCs. The receptors derive from a man between 18 and 35 years old in good health. Some clones in this sample may be carry-over from other donors' samples. The CDR3 runs from the conserved cysteine through the conserved F or W. A D gene is named only where the DNA matches it firmly. Only part of the rows carry a size: once, few, many, or a class if the clone is expanded.

D: .
V: TRBV28
size: .
J: TRBJ1-5
CDR3: CASNEGLSGVGPQHF
DNA: TGTGCCAGCAACGAAGGCCTAAGTGGAGTGGGGCCCCAGCATTTT

D: .
V: TRBV21-1
size: .
J: TRBJ2-7
CDR3: CASSKWCGQGPPFSSYEQYF
DNA: TGTGCCAGCAGCAAATGGTGTGGACAGGGGCCCCCTTTTAGCTCCTACGAGCAGTACTTC

D: .
V: TRBV10-1
size: once
J: TRBJ2-7
CDR3: CASSAQGGYEQYF
DNA: TGCGCCAGCAGTGCCCAGGGGGGCTACGAGCAGTACTTC

D: TRBD1
V: TRBV7-8
size: .
J: TRBJ1-3
CDR3: CASSIILQGWGNTIYF
DNA: TGTGCCAGCAGCATCATCCTACAGGGGTGGGGAAACACCATATATTTT

D: .
V: TRBV28
size: .
J: TRBJ1-2
CDR3: CASSLEKGHGYTF
DNA: TGTGCCAGCAGTTTAGAGAAGGGACATGGCTACACCTTC

D: .
V: TRBV2
size: .
J: TRBJ1-2
CDR3: CASSGTWGMGGYTF
DNA: TGTGCCAGCAGTGGGACGTGGGGAATGGGTGGCTACACCTTC

D: .
V: TRBV30
size: .
J: TRBJ2-2
CDR3: CAWSVRGGTGELFF
DNA: TGTGCCTGGAGTGTACGTGGAGGCACCGGGGAGCTGTTTTTT

D: TRBD1
V: TRBV4-2
size: .
J: TRBJ1-5
CDR3: CASSQDVGQRGFYSNQPQHF
DNA: TGTGCCAGCAGCCAAGATGTGGGACAGAGAGGTTTCTATAGCAATCAGCCCCAGCATTTT

D: .
V: TRBV30
size: .
J: TRBJ1-2
CDR3: CAQASGYGYTF
DNA: TGTGCCCAGGCGAGTGGCTATGGCTACACCTTC

D: .
V: TRBV11-2
size: .
J: TRBJ2-3
CDR3: CASSLDPNTQYF
DNA: TGTGCCAGCAGCTTAGACCCAAATACGCAGTATTTT

D: TRBD1
V: TRBV5-5
size: .
J: TRBJ1-1
CDR3: CASSPLGQANTEAFF
DNA: TGTGCCAGCAGCCCCCTGGGACAGGCGAACACTGAAGCTTTCTTT

D: TRBD1
V: TRBV29-1
size: .
J: TRBJ1-2
CDR3: CSVVGPGQGYGYTF
DNA: TGCAGCGTTGTGGGCCCGGGACAGGGCTATGGCTACACCTTC

D: TRBD2
V: TRBV27
size: .
J: TRBJ2-1
CDR3: CASSLSSGRAYEQFF
DNA: TGTGCCAGCAGTTTATCGAGCGGGAGGGCCTATGAGCAGTTCTTC

D: TRBD1
V: TRBV7-2
size: .
J: TRBJ2-5
CDR3: CASSPRTGHQETQYF
DNA: TGTGCCAGCAGCCCCAGGACAGGGCATCAAGAGACCCAGTACTTC

D: .
V: TRBV7-3
size: .
J: TRBJ1-4
CDR3: CASSLLRATNEKLFF
DNA: TGTGCCAGCAGCCTCTTGAGGGCAACTAATGAAAAACTGTTTTTT

D: .
V: TRBV6-1
size: .
J: TRBJ1-2
CDR3: CASSENYGTGSYGYTF
DNA: TGTGCCAGCAGTGAAAACTACGGGACTGGAAGCTATGGCTACACCTTC

D: TRBD2
V: TRBV10-3
size: once
J: TRBJ2-5
CDR3: CATAGLAGEGTQYF
DNA: TGTGCCACTGCTGGACTAGCGGGAGAGGGGACCCAGTACTTC

D: .
V: TRBV19
size: .
J: TRBJ2-3
CDR3: CASSPRDAPSTDTQYF
DNA: TGTGCCAGTAGTCCGCGGGACGCCCCTAGCACAGATACGCAGTATTTT

D: .
V: TRBV29-1
size: .
J: TRBJ2-1
CDR3: CSVEDSGRSSYNEQFF
DNA: TGCAGCGTTGAAGATTCGGGGCGGAGCTCCTACAATGAGCAGTTCTTC

D: TRBD1
V: TRBV27
size: .
J: TRBJ1-5
CDR3: CASSSGTGRGNSNQPQHF
DNA: TGTGCCAGCAGTTCCGGGACAGGGAGAGGCAATAGCAATCAGCCCCAGCATTTT

D: TRBD2
V: TRBV10-1
size: .
J: TRBJ2-1
CDR3: CASSEAGTGGFNEQFF
DNA: TGCGCCAGCAGTGAGGCCGGGACCGGGGGGTTCAATGAGCAGTTCTTC

D: TRBD1
V: TRBV28
size: .
J: TRBJ1-1
CDR3: CASRTGVGEAFF
DNA: TGTGCCAGCCGGACAGGGGTTGGTGAAGCTTTCTTT

D: .
V: TRBV27
size: .
J: TRBJ2-2
CDR3: CASSSREVWYTGELFF
DNA: TGTGCCAGCAGTTCAAGGGAGGTTTGGTACACCGGGGAGCTGTTTTTT

D: .
V: TRBV18
size: .
J: TRBJ1-1
CDR3: CASSTSTERTNTEAFF
DNA: TGTGCCAGCTCAACCTCGACAGAGAGGACGAACACTGAAGCTTTCTTT